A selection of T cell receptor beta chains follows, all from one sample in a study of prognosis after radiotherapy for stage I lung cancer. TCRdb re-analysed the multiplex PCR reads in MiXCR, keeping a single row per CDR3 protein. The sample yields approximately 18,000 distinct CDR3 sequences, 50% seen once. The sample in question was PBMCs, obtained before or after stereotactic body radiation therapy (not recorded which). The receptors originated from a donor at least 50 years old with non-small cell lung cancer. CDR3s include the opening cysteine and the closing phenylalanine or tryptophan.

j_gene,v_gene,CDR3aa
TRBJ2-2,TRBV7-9,CASSAGAANTGELFF
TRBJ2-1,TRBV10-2,CASSVGSAWYNEQFF
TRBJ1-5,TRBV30,CAWSAKGLYNQPQHF
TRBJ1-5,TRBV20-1,CSAAYLDSNQPQHF
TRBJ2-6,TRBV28,CASSGTSGTAGANVVTF
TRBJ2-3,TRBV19,CASSPKDRSTDTQYF
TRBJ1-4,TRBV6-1,CASSRQGGDEKLFF
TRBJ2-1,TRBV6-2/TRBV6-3,CASSPDQNEQFF
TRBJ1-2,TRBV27,CAARVGDGYTF
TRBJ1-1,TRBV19,CASSLFTRMNTEAFF
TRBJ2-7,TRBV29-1,CSVEDRGLYEQYF
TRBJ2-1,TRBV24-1,CATSDYDTNGQFF
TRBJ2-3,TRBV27,CASSLWGGERDTQYF
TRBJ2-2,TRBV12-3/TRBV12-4,CASSLLVRNGELFF
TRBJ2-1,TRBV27,CASSPLTGGPNEQFF
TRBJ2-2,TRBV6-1,CASSRARLSNTGELFF
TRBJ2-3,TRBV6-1,CASSIKSGRAGDTQYF
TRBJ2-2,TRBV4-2,CASSQDWVNPGELFF
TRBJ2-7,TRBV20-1,CSAPAAYDYEQYF
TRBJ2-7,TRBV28,CASSLLQTGSYEQYF
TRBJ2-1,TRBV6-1,CASSEVPGTESYNEQFF
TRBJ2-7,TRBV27,CASSLGTSYEQYF
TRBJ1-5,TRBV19,CASKVGGGGGQPQHF
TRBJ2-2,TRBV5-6,CASSFRTVGYAGELFF
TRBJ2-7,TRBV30,CACKLGPYEQYF
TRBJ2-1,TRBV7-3,CASSFLAGVYNEQFF
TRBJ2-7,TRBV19,CASSTKSPSGTSGGSYEQYF
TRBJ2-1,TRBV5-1,CASSGGRTSGSGNEQFF
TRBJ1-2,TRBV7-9,CASSPRPYGYTF
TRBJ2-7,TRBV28,CAVTGVGEQYF
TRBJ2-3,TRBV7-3,CASSLTTSTDTQYF
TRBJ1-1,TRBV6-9,CASSYGAGKAITEVFF
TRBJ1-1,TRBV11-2,CASSFGQGRGNTEAFF
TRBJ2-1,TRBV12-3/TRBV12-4,CASRWAAGREQFF
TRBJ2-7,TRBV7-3,CASSHGPGPYEQYF
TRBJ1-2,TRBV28,CASRDSSYGYTF
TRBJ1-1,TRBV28,CASSFGRSHTEAFF
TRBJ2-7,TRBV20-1,CSASTHSKNEQYF
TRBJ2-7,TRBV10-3,CAIMASVYEQYF
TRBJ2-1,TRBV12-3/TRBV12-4,CASSLAGGGSEQFF
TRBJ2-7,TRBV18,CASSPPNFRVGEQYF
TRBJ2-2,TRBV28,CASSPVGSRGARLNTWELFF
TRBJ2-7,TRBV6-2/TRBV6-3,CTSSAVLVGREQYF
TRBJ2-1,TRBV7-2,CASSLVDRGGHRFHLPLMDEQFF
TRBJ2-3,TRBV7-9,CASSPAYISSGGADTQYF
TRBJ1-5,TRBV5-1,CASSLERTTRGQPQHF
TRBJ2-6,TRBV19,CASSISVYSVANVLTF
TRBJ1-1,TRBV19,CASNRAEGTEAFF
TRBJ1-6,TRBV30,CACSRDRVNSPLHF